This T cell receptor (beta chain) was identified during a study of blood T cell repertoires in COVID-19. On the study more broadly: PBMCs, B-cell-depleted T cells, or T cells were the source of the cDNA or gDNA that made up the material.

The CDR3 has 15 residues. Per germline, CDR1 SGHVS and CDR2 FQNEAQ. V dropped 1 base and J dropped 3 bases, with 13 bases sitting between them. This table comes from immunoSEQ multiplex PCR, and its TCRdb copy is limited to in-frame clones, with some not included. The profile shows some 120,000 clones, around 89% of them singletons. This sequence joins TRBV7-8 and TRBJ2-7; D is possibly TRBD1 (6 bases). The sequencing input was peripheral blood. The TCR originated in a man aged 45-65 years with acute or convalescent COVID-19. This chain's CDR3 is CASSLVWDKVYEQYF. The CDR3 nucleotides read TGTGCCAGCAGCTTAGTATGGGACAAAGTCTACGAGCAGTACTTC.